This TCR beta chain comes out of a study of blood T cell repertoires in COVID-19. Overall study: T cells, B-cell-depleted T cells, or PBMCs supplied cDNA or gDNA.

The CDR3 has 18 residues. Trimming took 0 bases from V and 4 from J, leaving 18 bases between them. The V gene's germline CDR1 is WSHSY and CDR2 SAAADI. Original analysis: From reference gene primer amplification, estimates of nucleated cell counts were derived. Method: immunoSEQ multiplex PCR; TCRdb's copy keeps in-frame clones and lacks some. For V, J and clone size, that table is used; D and trimming come from the DNA. This sample has 270,000 or so clones, with 75% to 90% found just once. Participants were aged about 18 to 89 years from some 24 US areas. The receptor comes from a woman between 25 and 40 years old with acute COVID-19. The chain joins TRBV10-2 to TRBJ2-2; possibly TRBD2 for D (5 bases). Specimen: PBMCs or T cells enriched from blood (not recorded which). The CDR3 DNA follows: TGCGCCAGCAGTGAGTCCGGACTCTTCCTCGGTGGCACCGGGGAGCTGTTTTTT. It encodes CASSESGLFLGGTGELFF.